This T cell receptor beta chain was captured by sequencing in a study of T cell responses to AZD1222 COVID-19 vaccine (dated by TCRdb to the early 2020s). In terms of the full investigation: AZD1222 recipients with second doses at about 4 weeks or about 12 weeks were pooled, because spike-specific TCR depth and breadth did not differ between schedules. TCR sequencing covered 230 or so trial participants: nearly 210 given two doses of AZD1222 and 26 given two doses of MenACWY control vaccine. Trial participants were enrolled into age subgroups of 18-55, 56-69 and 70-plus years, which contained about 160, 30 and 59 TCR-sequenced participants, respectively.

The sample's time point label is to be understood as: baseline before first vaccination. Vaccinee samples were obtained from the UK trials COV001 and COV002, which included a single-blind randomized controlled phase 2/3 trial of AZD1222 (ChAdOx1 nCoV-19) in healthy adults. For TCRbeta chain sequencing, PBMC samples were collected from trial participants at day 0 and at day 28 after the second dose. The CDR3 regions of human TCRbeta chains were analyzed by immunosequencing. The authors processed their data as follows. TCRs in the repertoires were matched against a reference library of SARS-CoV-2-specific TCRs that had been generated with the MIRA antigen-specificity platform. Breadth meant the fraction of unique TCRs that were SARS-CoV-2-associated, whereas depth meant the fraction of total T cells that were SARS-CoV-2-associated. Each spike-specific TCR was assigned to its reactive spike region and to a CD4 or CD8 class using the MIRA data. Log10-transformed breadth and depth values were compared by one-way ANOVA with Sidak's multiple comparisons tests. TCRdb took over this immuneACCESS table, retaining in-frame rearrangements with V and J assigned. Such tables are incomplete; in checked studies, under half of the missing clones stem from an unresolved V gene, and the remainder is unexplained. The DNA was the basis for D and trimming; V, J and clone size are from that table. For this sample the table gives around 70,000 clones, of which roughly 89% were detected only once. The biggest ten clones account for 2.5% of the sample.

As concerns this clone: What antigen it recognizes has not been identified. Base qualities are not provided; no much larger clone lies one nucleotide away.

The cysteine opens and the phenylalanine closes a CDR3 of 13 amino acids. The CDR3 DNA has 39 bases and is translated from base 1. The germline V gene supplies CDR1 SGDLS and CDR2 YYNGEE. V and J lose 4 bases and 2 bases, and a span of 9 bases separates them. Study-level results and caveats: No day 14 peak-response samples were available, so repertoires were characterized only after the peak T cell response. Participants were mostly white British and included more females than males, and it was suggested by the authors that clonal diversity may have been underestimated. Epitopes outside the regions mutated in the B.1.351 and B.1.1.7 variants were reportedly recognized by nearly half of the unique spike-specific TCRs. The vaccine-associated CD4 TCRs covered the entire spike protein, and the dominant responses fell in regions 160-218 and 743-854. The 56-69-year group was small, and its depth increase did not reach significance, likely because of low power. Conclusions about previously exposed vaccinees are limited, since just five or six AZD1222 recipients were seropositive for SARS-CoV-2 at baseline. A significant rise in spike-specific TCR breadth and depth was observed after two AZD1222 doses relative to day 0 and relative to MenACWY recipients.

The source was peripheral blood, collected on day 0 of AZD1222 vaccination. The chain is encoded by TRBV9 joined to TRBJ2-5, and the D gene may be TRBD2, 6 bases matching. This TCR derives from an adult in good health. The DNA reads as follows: TGTGCCAGCAGCCCGGGAGCGCAAGAGACCCAGTACTTC. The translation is CASSPGAQETQYF.